The 24 T cell receptor beta chains in this list originate from one sample, sequenced in a study of CD8 T cells in Susac syndrome. Random hexamers primed reverse transcription of roughly 0.5 to 1 ug RNA. TCRdb re-called the immunoSEQ multiplex PCR reads through MiXCR, storing one row per CDR3 protein. The table includes about 140,000 distinct CDR3 sequences, roughly 94% detected once. The material sequenced was CD4+ T cells from PBMCs. Receptor source: a human donor with Susac syndrome.

The V call is TRBV7-2, the J call TRBJ2-3; a possible D gene is TRBD1 (6 bases). The CDR3 runs to 15 residues. Germline V CDR1 and CDR2: SGHTA, FQGNSA. Trimming stripped 3 bases from V and 6 bases from J, with 16 bases between. The CDR3 loop is CASSFVGRGVDTQYF. The CDR3 DNA reads as TGTGCCAGCAGCTTCGTGGGCAGGGGCGTGGATACGCAGTATTTT.

The rearrangement uses TRBV24-1 and TRBJ1-1, with no clear D. Germline CDR1 reads KGHDR; CDR2 reads SFDVKD. V lost 2 bases to trimming and J lost 10 bases, with 10 bases between them. The CDR3 sequence is 12 residues long. In nucleotides, the CDR3 is TGTGCCACCAGTGATTCCAATTCCCGAGCTTTCTTT. It translates to CATSDSNSRAFF.

The chain employs TRBV9 and TRBJ2-1; D is unclear. This CDR3 has 15 residues. Germline V gene data show CDR1 as SGDLS and CDR2 as YYNGEE. The V gene lost 0 bases and the J gene lost 4 bases, with 11 bases spanning the gap. The CDR3 loop is CASSVGAAIYNEQFF. The DNA for the CDR3 is TGTGCCAGCAGCGTAGGGGCAGCGATTTACAATGAGCAGTTCTTC.

The chain links TRBV30 to TRBJ2-5; the D gene is possibly TRBD2 (6 bases). The CDR3 has 15 amino acids. Germline-derived CDR1 and CDR2 are GTSNPN and SVGIG (reference sequence). V dropped 4 bases and J dropped 5 bases, with 20 bases sitting between them. CDR3 coding DNA: TGTGCCTGGACCTCGGGACTTTCCCCGCCCGAGACCCAGTACTTC. Translating it yields CAWTSGLSPPETQYF.

This sequence joins TRBV6-4 and TRBJ1-6, with D hard to call. CDR1 and CDR2 (germline): MRHNA, SNTAGT. The V end was cut by 4 bases, the J end by 4 bases, with 8 bases between. The CDR3 spans 14 residues. The CDR3 is CASSVDEYNSPLHF. For the CDR3, the DNA is TGTGCCAGCAGTGTCGACGAGTATAATTCACCCCTCCACTTT.

J is TRBJ2-7 and V is TRBV12-3 or TRBV12-4; D is unresolved. V was trimmed by 5 bases and J by 0 bases, leaving 5 bases between them. The CDR3 is 12 amino acids. In DNA, the CDR3 is TGTGCCAGCAGTATAACCTCCTACGAGCAGTACTTC. Protein product: CASSITSYEQYF.

The gene calls are TRBV6-2 or TRBV6-3 and TRBJ2-6; 7 nucleotides align to TRBD1. Germline trimming cut 6 bases from V and 0 bases from J; bases unmatched to any gene: 8. The germline V gene has CDR1 MNHEY and CDR2 SVGEGT. This CDR3 contains 17 residues. CDR3 DNA sequence: TGTGCCAGCAGATCTACAGGGGCGATCTCTGGGGCCAACGTCCTGACTTTC. Its protein product is CASRSTGAISGANVLTF.

The chain is built from TRBV30 and TRBJ1-3; 7 bases are a match to TRBD1. V gave up 3 bases and J gave up 0 bases; unmatched junction bases: 5. The CDR3 is 15 residues long. Germline V CDR1 and CDR2: GTSNPN, SVGIG (reference sequence). CDR3 region: CAWRAGQASGNTIYF. The CDR3 coding sequence is TGTGCCTGGAGAGCAGGACAGGCCTCTGGAAACACCATATATTTT. Together with reference TRBV30 and TRBJ1-3, the CDR3 gives the full variable domain: SQTIHQWPATLVQPVGSPLSLECTVEGTSNPNLYWYRQAAGRGLQLLFYSVGIGQISSEVPQNLSASRPQDRQFILSSKKLLLSDSGFYLCAWRAGQASGNTIYFGEGSWLTVV.

This sequence joins TRBV14 and TRBJ2-2; TRBD1 is a possible D gene (5 bases). V gave up 4 bases and J gave up 4 bases, with 10 bases separating them. The CDR3 extends over 14 amino acids. The germline gives CDR1 SGHDN, CDR2 FVKESK. DNA of the CDR3: TGTGCCAGCAGCCCGCGACAGCGCACCGGGGAGCTGTTTTTT. Its protein is CASSPRQRTGELFF.

The chain carries TRBV19 and TRBJ1-1, with a tentative D call TRBD1 (5 bases). CDR3 length: 13 residues. The V gene lost 3 bases and the J gene lost 10 bases, with 15 bases spanning the gap. Germline CDR1 reads LNHDA; CDR2 reads SQIVND (reference sequence). DNA of the CDR3: TGTGCCAGTAGTATGGAACCGGGACGGAGAGCTTTCTTT. Protein product: CASSMEPGRRAFF.

The chain uses TRBV7-6 and TRBJ2-5, with a weak D call TRBD2 (5 bases). The ends were cut back, 4 bases at V and 1 base at J, with 10 bases in the middle. Germline CDR1 and CDR2: SGHVS and FNYEAQ. The CDR3 is 14 amino acids. CDR3 region: CASSSPDFQETQYF. CDR3 DNA sequence: TGTGCCAGCAGCTCGCCGGACTTCCAAGAGACCCAGTACTTC.

The chain joins TRBV11-1 to TRBJ2-3, with 14 bases identical to TRBD2. The CDR3 covers 18 residues. The V gene end was trimmed by 5 bases and the J gene end by 4 bases; junction bases not matched to a gene: 11. CDR1 and CDR2 (germline): SGHAT, FQDESV (reference sequence). The CDR3 here is CASSRKRGLAGVPDTQYF. The CDR3 DNA sequence: TGTGCCAGCAGCAGAAAGCGGGGACTAGCGGGAGTCCCAGATACGCAGTATTTT.

The V gene is TRBV4-1, the J gene TRBJ2-7; 11 bases agree with TRBD1. The germline V gene encodes CDR1 MGHRA and CDR2 YSYEKL. With 3 bases clipped from V and 4 bases from J, the junction kept 5 bases outside the gene matches. There are 15 residues in the CDR3. In DNA, the CDR3 is TGCGCCAGCAGCCAGAAGGGACAGGGGGATTACGAGCAGTACTTC. Translated, it gives CASSQKGQGDYEQYF.

The sample holds one count of this clonotype. J is TRBJ1-2 and V is TRBV27, with TRBD1 as a possible D gene (6 bases). Per germline, CDR1 MNHEY and CDR2 SMNVEV (reference sequence). The CDR3 covers 15 residues. With 6 bases removed from V and 4 bases from J, the gap between germline ends came to 18 bases. The CDR3 reads CASRKDRRHLYGYTF. The DNA for the CDR3 is TGTGCCAGCAGAAAAGACAGGCGTCACCTCTATGGCTACACCTTC.

The chain joins TRBV12-3 or TRBV12-4 to TRBJ2-7, with D tentatively TRBD1 (5 bases). V was cut by 5 bases and J by 4 bases, with 15 bases left in between. This CDR3 has 14 residues. The CDR3 loop reads CASSTQGRGYEQYF. CDR3 coding DNA: TGTGCCAGCAGTACCCAGGGTAGGGGATACGAGCAGTACTTC.

In its sample, this clonotype was seen once. The J gene is TRBJ1-1, the V gene TRBV6-5, with no clear D. Germline V gene sequence: CDR1 MNHEY, CDR2 SVGAGI. V shed 6 bases and J shed 0 bases, with 11 bases lying between them. CDR3 size: 14 residues. CDR3 region: CASSPPNMNTEAFF. Written as DNA, the CDR3 is TGTGCCAGCAGCCCCCCCAACATGAACACTGAAGCTTTCTTT.

This sequence joins TRBV3-1 and TRBJ2-1; 7 bases are a match to TRBD2. The length of the CDR3 is 13 residues. J was trimmed by 12 bases and V by 0 bases; bases with no gene match: 5. The germline CDR1 and CDR2 sequences are LGHDT and YNNKEL (reference sequence). The CDR3 bases are TGTGCCAGCAGCCAAGATAGGGAGGGATTGCAGTTCTTC. This gives the protein CASSQDREGLQFF.

The chain employs TRBV5-1 and TRBJ2-7; maybe TRBD1 (8 bases). Germline CDR1 SGHRS, CDR2 YFSETQ. V gave up 4 bases and J gave up 2 bases, with 10 bases separating them. The CDR3 totals 13 residues. The CDR3 coding sequence is TGCGCCAGCAGCACAGGGGGGGCCTACGAGCAGTACTTC. Translated: CASSTGGAYEQYF.

The chain has TRBV9 and TRBJ2-5; 7 nucleotides agree with TRBD2. The V and J ends lost 3 bases and 4 bases, in that order; junction bases with no gene match: 3. The germline gives CDR1 SGDLS, CDR2 YYNGEE. CDR3 length: 13 amino acids. For the CDR3, the DNA is TGTGCCAGCAGCGGACTAGCAGGAGAGACCCAGTACTTC. Its translation: CASSGLAGETQYF. The full variable domain, rest sourced from reference TRBV9 and TRBJ2-5, is DSGVTQTPKHLITATGQRVTLRCSPRSGDLSVYWYQQSLDQGLQFLIQYYNGEERAKGNILERFSAQQFPDLHSELNLSSLELGDSALYFCASSGLAGETQYFGPGTRLLVL.

As regards this clonotype: Relative to the germline gene, one junction end is altered; a read error may explain this. This chain uses TRBV20-1 with TRBJ2-7; 7 nucleotides line up with TRBD1. In germline, CDR1 is DFQATT, CDR2 SNEGSKA (reference sequence). The CDR3 contains 12 residues. For the CDR3, the DNA is TGCAGTGCTGAGACAGGGTCCTTCGAGCAGTACTTC. This encodes CSAETGSFEQYF.

The J gene is TRBJ2-5, the V gene TRBV20-1; 9 bases line up with TRBD2. V shed 6 bases, J shed 5 bases, and the junction held 10 bases outside the gene matches. This CDR3 comprises 14 residues. Germline CDR1 is DFQATT and CDR2 is SNEGSKA (reference sequence). The DNA for the CDR3 is TGCAGTGCCGACCCTAGCGGGATTAGGGAGACCCAGTACTTC. Encoded protein: CSADPSGIRETQYF.

This sequence joins TRBV20-1 and TRBJ2-3; TRBD2 agrees at 7 bases. The V gene end was trimmed by 1 base and the J gene end by 10 bases; junction bases not matched to a gene: 8. This CDR3 spans 13 amino acids. Germline assignment: CDR1 DFQATT and CDR2 SNEGSKA (reference sequence). Here the CDR3 reads CSARGAFGGAQYF. The CDR3 DNA is TGCAGTGCTAGAGGGGCCTTTGGGGGGGCGCAGTATTTT.

This sequence joins TRBV20-1 and TRBJ1-1; weak D call: TRBD1 (6 bases). Trimming cost V 3 bases and J 3 bases, with 14 bases left between them. CDR3 length: 14 residues. Germline loops: CDR1 DFQATT, CDR2 SNEGSKA (reference sequence). In DNA form, the CDR3 reads TGCAGTGCTAGCCTTCCAGGGGTGGACACTGAAGCTTTCTTT. It is translated as CSASLPGVDTEAFF.

This sequence joins TRBV9 and TRBJ1-1; D remains ambiguous. CDR3 length equals 13 residues. Germline-derived CDR1 and CDR2 are SGDLS and YYNGEE. Trimming shortened V by 3 bases and J by 1 base, and 7 bases separated the two germline ends. DNA of the CDR3: TGTGCCAGCAGCGCTGACTGGAACACTGAAGCTTTCTTT. Its protein is CASSADWNTEAFF.